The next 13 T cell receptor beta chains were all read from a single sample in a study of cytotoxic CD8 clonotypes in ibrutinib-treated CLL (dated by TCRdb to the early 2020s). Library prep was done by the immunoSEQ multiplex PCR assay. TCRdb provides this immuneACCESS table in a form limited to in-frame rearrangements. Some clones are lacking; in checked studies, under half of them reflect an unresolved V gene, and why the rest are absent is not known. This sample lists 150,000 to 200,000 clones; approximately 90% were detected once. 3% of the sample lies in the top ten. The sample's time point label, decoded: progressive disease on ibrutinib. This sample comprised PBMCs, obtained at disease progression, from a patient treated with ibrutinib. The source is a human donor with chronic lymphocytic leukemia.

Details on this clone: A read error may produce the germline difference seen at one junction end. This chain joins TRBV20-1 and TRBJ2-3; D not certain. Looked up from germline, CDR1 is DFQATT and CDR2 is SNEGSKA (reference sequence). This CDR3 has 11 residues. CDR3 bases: TGCAGTGCAAGAGACGGAGATACGCAGTATTTT. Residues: CSARDGDTQYF.

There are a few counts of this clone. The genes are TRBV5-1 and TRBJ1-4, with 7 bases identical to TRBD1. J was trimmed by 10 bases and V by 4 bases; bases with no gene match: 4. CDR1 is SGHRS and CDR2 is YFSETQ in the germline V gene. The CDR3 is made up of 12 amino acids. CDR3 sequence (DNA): TGCGCCAGCAGCCAATCAGGGGGAAAACTGTTTTTT. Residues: CASSQSGGKLFF. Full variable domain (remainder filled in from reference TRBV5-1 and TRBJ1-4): KAGVTQTPRYLIKTRGQQVTLSCSPISGHRSVSWYQQTPGQGLQFLFEYFSETQRNKGNFPGRFSGRQFSNSRSEMNVSTLELGDSALYLCASSQSGGKLFFGSGTQLSVL.

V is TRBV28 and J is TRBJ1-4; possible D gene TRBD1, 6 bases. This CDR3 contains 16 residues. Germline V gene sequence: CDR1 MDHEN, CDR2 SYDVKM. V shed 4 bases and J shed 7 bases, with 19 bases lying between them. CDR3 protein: CASSYWGTKGGEKLFF. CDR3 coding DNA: TGTGCCAGCAGTTACTGGGGGACAAAAGGGGGTGAAAAACTGTTTTTT.

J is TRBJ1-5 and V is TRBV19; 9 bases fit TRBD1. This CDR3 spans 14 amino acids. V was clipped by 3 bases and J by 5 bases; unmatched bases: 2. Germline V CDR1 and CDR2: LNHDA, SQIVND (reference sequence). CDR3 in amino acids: CASSIWTGDQPQHF. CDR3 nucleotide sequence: TGTGCCAGTAGTATCTGGACAGGGGATCAGCCCCAGCATTTT.

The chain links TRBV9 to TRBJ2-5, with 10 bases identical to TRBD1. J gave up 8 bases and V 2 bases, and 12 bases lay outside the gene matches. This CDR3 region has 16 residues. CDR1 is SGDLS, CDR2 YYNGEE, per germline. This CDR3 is CASSVGALDRGSTQYF. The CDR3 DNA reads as TGTGCCAGCAGCGTCGGAGCTCTGGACAGGGGGTCAACCCAGTACTTC.

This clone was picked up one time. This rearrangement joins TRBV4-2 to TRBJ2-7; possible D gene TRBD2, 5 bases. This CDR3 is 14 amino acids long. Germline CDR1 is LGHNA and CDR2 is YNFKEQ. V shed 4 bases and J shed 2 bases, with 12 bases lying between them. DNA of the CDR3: TGTGCCAGCAGCCCCCGAGCGGCCACCTACGAGCAGTACTTC. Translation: CASSPRAATYEQYF.

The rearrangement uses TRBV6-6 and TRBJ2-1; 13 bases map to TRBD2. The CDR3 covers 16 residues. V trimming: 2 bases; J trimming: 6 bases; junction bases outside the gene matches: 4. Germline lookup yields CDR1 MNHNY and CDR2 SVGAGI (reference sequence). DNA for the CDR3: TGTGCCAGCAGTTACGGACTAGCGGGAGCTGGCAATGAGCAGTTCTTC. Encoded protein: CASSYGLAGAGNEQFF.

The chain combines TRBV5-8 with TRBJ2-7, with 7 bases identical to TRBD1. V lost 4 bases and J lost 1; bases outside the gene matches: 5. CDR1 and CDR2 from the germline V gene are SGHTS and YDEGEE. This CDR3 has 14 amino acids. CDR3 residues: CASSLRQGSYEQYF. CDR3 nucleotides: TGTGCCAGCAGCCTGCGACAGGGATCCTACGAGCAGTACTTC.

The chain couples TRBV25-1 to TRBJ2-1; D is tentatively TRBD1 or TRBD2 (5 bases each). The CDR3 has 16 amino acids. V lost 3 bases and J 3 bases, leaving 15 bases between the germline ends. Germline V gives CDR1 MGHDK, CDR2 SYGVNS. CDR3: CASSEVGTGDYNEQFF. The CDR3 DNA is TGTGCCAGCAGTGAGGTAGGGACGGGCGACTACAATGAGCAGTTCTTC.

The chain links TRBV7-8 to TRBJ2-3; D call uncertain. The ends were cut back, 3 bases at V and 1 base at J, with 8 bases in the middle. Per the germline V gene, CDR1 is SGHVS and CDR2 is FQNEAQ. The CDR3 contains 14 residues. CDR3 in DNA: TGTGCCAGCAGCTTTCCTGGGGGCACAGATACGCAGTATTTT. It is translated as CASSFPGGTDTQYF.

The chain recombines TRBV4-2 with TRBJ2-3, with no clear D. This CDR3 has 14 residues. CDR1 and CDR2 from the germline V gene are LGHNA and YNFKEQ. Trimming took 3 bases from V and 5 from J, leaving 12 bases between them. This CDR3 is CASSHPTHQDTQYF. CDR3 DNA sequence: TGTGCCAGCAGCCACCCAACACACCAAGATACGCAGTATTTT.

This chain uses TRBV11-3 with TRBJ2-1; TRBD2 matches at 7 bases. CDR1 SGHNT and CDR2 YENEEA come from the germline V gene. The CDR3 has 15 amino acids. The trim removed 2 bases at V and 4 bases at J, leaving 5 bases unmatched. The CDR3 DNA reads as TGTGCCAGCAGCTTATTGGGCGGGAGTTACAATGAGCAGTTCTTC. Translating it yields CASSLLGGSYNEQFF.

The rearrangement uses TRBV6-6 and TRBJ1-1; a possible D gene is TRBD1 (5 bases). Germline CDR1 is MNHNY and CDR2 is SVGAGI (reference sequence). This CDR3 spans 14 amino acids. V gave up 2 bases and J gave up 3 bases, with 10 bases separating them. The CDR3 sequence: CASSYDAGDTEAFF. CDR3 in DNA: TGTGCCAGCAGTTACGACGCGGGGGACACTGAAGCTTTCTTT.